This T cell receptor (beta chain) was observed in a study of cytotoxic CD8 clonotypes in ibrutinib-treated CLL. Regarding the study as a whole: Public clonotypes, rarely seen, contracted or held steady on treatment.

The CDR3 has 17 residues. Depth targeted 1 in 200,000 to 1 in 1 million T cells, averaging approximately 10x coverage per clonotype. Clones were read by immunoSEQ multiplex PCR, and TCRdb kept only the in-frame ones, dropping some. This table has more than 85,000 clones, roughly three quarters appearing once. Concerning this clone: Antigen unknown.

This sequence joins TRBV21-1 and TRBJ1-1; the table's D call, TRBD1, was not checked against the DNA. TRBV21-1 is noted as a pseudogene. The clonotype originates from a human donor with chronic lymphocytic leukemia. The starting material was PBMCs, obtained after 24 months of ibrutinib treatment. In DNA form, the CDR3 reads TGTGCCAGCAGCAAAGTGGGGACAGGGGATGATTTCACTGAAGCTTTCTTT. Residues: CASSKVGTGDDFTEAFF.